These T cell receptor beta chains were read from a single sample in a study of shared clonotypes between healthy human individuals. The method was immunoSEQ multiplex PCR; TCRdb's version includes in-frame clones alone and lacks a portion of them. Altogether hundreds of thousands of clones are present, less than 80% being singletons, with the ten largest covering 1.5% to 2%. Sequenced input: memory CD4+ T cells sorted from blood. These receptors all stem from a woman between 25 and 40 years old in good health. CDR3s include the opening cysteine and the closing phenylalanine or tryptophan. A D gene is named only where the DNA matches it firmly. Not every row has a clone size; where given, it reads once, few, many or a size class.

clone size	D gene	V gene	J gene	CDR3 DNA	CDR3 protein
.	TRBD2	TRBV29-1	TRBJ2-2	TGCAGCGTTGAAGCCGGAGCGGGGGGGACCGGGGAGCTGTTTTTT	CSVEAGAGGTGELFF
.	.	TRBV6-1	TRBJ2-7	TGTGCCAGCAGTGAAGGCTTTCCGGGAAGGGCCTACGAGCAGTACTTC	CASSEGFPGRAYEQYF
.	.	TRBV19	TRBJ1-1	TGTGCCAGTAGTATAGCCGCTGGGGTGGGAACTGAAGCTTTCTTT	CASSIAAGVGTEAFF
once	.	TRBV7-2	TRBJ2-6	TGTGCCAGCAGCTTCTCGGCAGGAACTGGGGCCAACGTCCTGACTTTC	CASSFSAGTGANVLTF
.	.	TRBV27	TRBJ1-2	TGTGCCAGCAGTTTATGGGGGGGCAGTAACTATGGCTACACCTTC	CASSLWGGSNYGYTF
.	TRBD2	TRBV6-5	TRBJ2-1	TGTGCCAGCAGTTCCCCTAGCGGGAGGGGCTATGAGCAGTTCTTC	CASSSPSGRGYEQFF
.	.	TRBV11-1	TRBJ2-5	TGTGCCAGCAGCCGAGAGGGGGGATTCGAGACCCAGTACTTC	CASSREGGFETQYF
.	.	TRBV7-2	TRBJ2-3	TGTGCCAGCAGCTCCCGGGGTTCAGATACGCAGTATTTT	CASSSRGSDTQYF
few	TRBD1	TRBV15	TRBJ2-1	TGTGCCACCAGCAGAGAGCGGGACAGGGTTGACAATGAGCAGTTCTTC	CATSRERDRVDNEQFF
.	.	TRBV10-3	TRBJ2-1	TGTGCCATCAGGGACTGGACCGGGACGAGGAATGAGCAGTTCTTC	CAIRDWTGTRNEQFF
.	.	TRBV29-1	TRBJ1-6	TGCAGCGTTACGGACAGTCCTTATTCACCCCTCCACTTT	CSVTDSPYSPLHF
few	TRBD1	TRBV5-1	TRBJ2-1	TGCGCCAGCAGCTTGGACGTAGGGGGCGGCTACAGTAAGCAGTTCTTC	CASSLDVGGGYSKQFF
once	TRBD1	TRBV7-3	TRBJ2-3	TGTGCCAGCAGCTTACAAGGTGGCAGGGGGCGCAGCACAGATACGCAGTATTTT	CASSLQGGRGRSTDTQYF
few	TRBD2	TRBV5-1	TRBJ2-3	TGCGCCAGCATTGGTAGCGGGATGGGAGATACGCAGTATTTT	CASIGSGMGDTQYF
.	TRBD1	TRBV28	TRBJ1-6	TGTGCCAGCAGTTTGGCAGGGGAGGGGGCCGCGTCACCCCTCCACTTT	CASSLAGEGAASPLHF
.	TRBD1	TRBV18	TRBJ2-3	TGTGCCAGCTCACCGGATACGGACAGGGCGAGGAGAGCGGATACGCAGTATTTT	CASSPDTDRARRADTQYF
once	TRBD2	TRBV27	TRBJ2-7	TGTGCCAGCAGTTCCTACGGGACTAGCTCCTACGAGCAGTACTTC	CASSSYGTSSYEQYF
once	TRBD2	TRBV6-6	TRBJ2-7	TGTGCCAGCTTGACCCAAGCGGGAGGTCTAGACGAGCAGTACTTC	CASLTQAGGLDEQYF
.	TRBD2	TRBV4-1	TRBJ2-7	TGCGCCAGCAGCCAGCCCACCAGCGGGGATTACGAGCAGTACTTC	CASSQPTSGDYEQYF
many	.	TRBV28	TRBJ1-3	TGTGCCAGCAGTTCCGGGGGCAGCTCTGGAAACACCATATATTTT	CASSSGGSSGNTIYF
.	.	TRBV7-6	TRBJ1-5	TGTGCCAGCAGCTCTATGGATCAGCCCCAGCATTTT	CASSSMDQPQHF
once	TRBD2	TRBV19	TRBJ2-3	TGTGCCACCAAGGAGCGCGGGACTAACACAGATACGCAGTATTTT	CATKERGTNTDTQYF
.	TRBD1	TRBV15	TRBJ2-5	TGTGCCACCAGCTATGACAGGGGCGGTAGGGAAGAGACCCAGTACTTC	CATSYDRGGREETQYF
.	TRBD2	TRBV28	TRBJ2-7	TGTGCCAGCAGCTCGACTAGCGGATTATACGAGCAGTACTTC	CASSSTSGLYEQYF
.	TRBD2	TRBV11-3	TRBJ2-3	TGTGCCAGCAGCTTAGGCGGGAGAGGGCGATCAGATACGCAGTATTTT	CASSLGGRGRSDTQYF
.	.	TRBV21-1	TRBJ2-5	TGTGCCAGCAGCAACCCGGGGGGGGAGACCCAGTACTTC	CASSNPGGETQYF
.	TRBD1	TRBV28	TRBJ2-7	TGTGCCAGCAGTCCCCACGACAGGGGCCTCTACGAGCAGTACTTC	CASSPHDRGLYEQYF
.	TRBD2	TRBV5-1	TRBJ2-2	TGCGCCAGCAGCTCCTTTAGCGGGAGGGCCTTTGCCGGGGAGCTGTTTTTT	CASSSFSGRAFAGELFF
.	.	TRBV9	TRBJ2-1	TGTGCCAGCAGCGCCGCCCGCGATATTTACAATGAGCAGTTCTTC	CASSAARDIYNEQFF
.	TRBD1	TRBV7-8	TRBJ2-5	TGTGCCAGCAGCTATACAGGGGGCGGGGAGACCCAGTACTTC	CASSYTGGGETQYF
.	TRBD2	TRBV29-1	TRBJ2-7	TGCAGCGCTATAGCGGGAGCAAACTACGAGCAGTACTTC	CSAIAGANYEQYF
few	TRBD1	TRBV6-5	TRBJ1-5	TGTGCCAGCAGGCACAGGGGCCGGGATCAGCCCCAGCATTTT	CASRHRGRDQPQHF
.	.	TRBV27	TRBJ2-3	TGTGCCAGCAGCCCAACTCGGGTTGTCGATACGCAGTATTTT	CASSPTRVVDTQYF
.	TRBD1	TRBV29-1	TRBJ2-7	TGCAGCGTTGGGACCCGGGACAGGGTCGGGGAGCAGTACTTC	CSVGTRDRVGEQYF
.	.	TRBV10-3	TRBJ1-4	TGTGCCATCAGTGACAGGGGAAACGAAAAACTGTTTTTT	CAISDRGNEKLFF
once	.	TRBV5-4	TRBJ2-7	TGTGCCAGCAGCTCCTTTGGCGAGCAGTACTTC	CASSSFGEQYF
.	TRBD1	TRBV5-1	TRBJ1-3	TGCGCCAGCCGGACAGGGGCCCCCAGCTCTGGAAACACCATATATTTT	CASRTGAPSSGNTIYF
.	.	TRBV5-1	TRBJ2-2	TGCGCCAGCAGCTTATCTGGGGCATTGAACACCGGGGAGCTGTTTTTT	CASSLSGALNTGELFF
.	.	TRBV14	TRBJ1-4	TGTGCCAGCAGCCAGGGAGGACTATTTGAAAAACTGTTTTTT	CASSQGGLFEKLFF
.	.	TRBV9	TRBJ2-5	TGTGCCAGCAGCGTACCCCAGGGCGGCGAGACCCAGTACTTC	CASSVPQGGETQYF
.	.	TRBV11-2	TRBJ2-1	TGTGCCAGCAGCCTCTCCGGAAGCTACAATGAGCAGTTCTTC	CASSLSGSYNEQFF
.	.	TRBV18	TRBJ1-2	TGTGCCAGCTCACCACCCGTCACTGCCGACGGCTATGGCTACACCTTC	CASSPPVTADGYGYTF
once	TRBD2	TRBV5-4	TRBJ2-5	TGTGCCACGAACTCCCGGACTAGGGGTGGAGAGACCCAGTACTTC	CATNSRTRGGETQYF
.	.	TRBV6-6	TRBJ2-1	TGTGCCAGCAGTTACTCGCCGGGACGGGACGAGCAGTTCTTC	CASSYSPGRDEQFF
.	TRBD1	TRBV6-5	TRBJ2-3	TGTGCCAGCAGTCGGACAGGGCCAGCAGATACGCAGTATTTT	CASSRTGPADTQYF
.	TRBD2	TRBV28	TRBJ2-1	TGTGCCAGCAGTTCGTCTAGCGGGAACCCCCCGAATGAGCAGTTCTTC	CASSSSSGNPPNEQFF
.	.	TRBV5-1	TRBJ1-4	TGCGCCAGCAGCGTGAACGTCGATGAAAAACTGTTTTTT	CASSVNVDEKLFF
.	.	TRBV10-2	TRBJ1-5	TGCGCCAGCAGTGAAGGGTGGGCCCAGCATTTT	CASSEGWAQHF
.	TRBD2	TRBV7-2	TRBJ2-7	TGTGCCAGCAGCCCTTCCGGGGGGAAACTTACCTACGAGCAGTACTTC	CASSPSGGKLTYEQYF
once	TRBD1	TRBV19	TRBJ1-2	TGTGCCAGTAGTATTGGAGACAGGGTAGAAGGGTACACCTTC	CASSIGDRVEGYTF
few	.	TRBV6-4	TRBJ1-2	TGTGCCAGCAGTGACGGGGGGTTCGGCGGCTACACCTTC	CASSDGGFGGYTF
.	.	TRBV11-2	TRBJ1-1	TGTGCCAGCAGGTTGGAGGGAGTCACTGAAGCTTTCTTT	CASRLEGVTEAFF
.	TRBD1	TRBV19	TRBJ1-5	TGTGCCAGTAGTAGTTACCCGGACAGGGGGAATCAGCCCCAGCATTTT	CASSSYPDRGNQPQHF
.	TRBD2	TRBV5-6	TRBJ2-7	TGTGCCAGCAGCTTGGGGGGGAGGGCCATGTCCTACGAGCAGTACTTC	CASSLGGRAMSYEQYF
.	TRBD2	TRBV28	TRBJ2-5	TGTGCCAGCAGTACCGCCGCGACTAGCGGCCAAGAGACCCAGTACTTC	CASSTAATSGQETQYF
.	TRBD2	TRBV7-9	TRBJ2-7	TGTGCCAGCAGCACTCCGCTAGCGGGAATTACCTACGAGCAGTACTTC	CASSTPLAGITYEQYF
.	.	TRBV18	TRBJ2-7	TGTGCCAGCTCACCAACAGTGATTAGCTCCTACGAGCAGTACTTC	CASSPTVISSYEQYF